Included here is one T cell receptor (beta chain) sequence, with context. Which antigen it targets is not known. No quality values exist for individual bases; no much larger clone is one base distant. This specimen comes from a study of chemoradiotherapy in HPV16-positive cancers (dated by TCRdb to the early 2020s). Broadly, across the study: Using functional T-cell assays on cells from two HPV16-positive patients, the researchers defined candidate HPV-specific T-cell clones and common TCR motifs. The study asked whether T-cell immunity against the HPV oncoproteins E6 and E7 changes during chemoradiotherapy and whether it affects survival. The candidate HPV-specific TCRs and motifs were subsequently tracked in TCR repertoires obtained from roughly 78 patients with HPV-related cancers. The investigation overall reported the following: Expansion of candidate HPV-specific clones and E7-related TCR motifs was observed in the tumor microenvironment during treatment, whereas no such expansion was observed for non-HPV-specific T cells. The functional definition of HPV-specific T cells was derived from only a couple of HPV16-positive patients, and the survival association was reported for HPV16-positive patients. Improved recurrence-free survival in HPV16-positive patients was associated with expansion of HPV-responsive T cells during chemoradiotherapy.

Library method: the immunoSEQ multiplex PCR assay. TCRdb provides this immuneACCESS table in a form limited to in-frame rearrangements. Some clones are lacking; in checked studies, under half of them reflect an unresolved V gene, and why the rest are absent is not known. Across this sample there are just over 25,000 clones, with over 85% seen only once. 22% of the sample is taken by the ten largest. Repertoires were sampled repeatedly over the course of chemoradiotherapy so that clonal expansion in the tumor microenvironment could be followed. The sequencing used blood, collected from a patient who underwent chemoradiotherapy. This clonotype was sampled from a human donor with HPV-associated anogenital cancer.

The CDR3 here reads CASSFLSGSTDTQYF. The nucleotide sequence reads TGTGCCAGCAGCTTTCTTAGCGGGAGCACAGATACGCAGTATTTT. The rearranged chain carries TRBV7-9 and TRBJ2-3; TRBD2 aligns with 7 central bases. According to the germline V gene (reference sequence), CDR1 reads SEHNR and CDR2 reads FQNEAQ. From cysteine to phenylalanine, the CDR3 is 15 amino acids long. Only the CDR3 part of the read is kept: 45 bases, read in frame from the first base. Trimming takes 3 bases off V and 0 bases off J; junction bases not matched to a gene: 3.